These T cell receptor beta chains were read from a single sample in a study of shared clonotypes between healthy human individuals. Generated by immunoSEQ multiplex PCR, the TCRdb table keeps only in-frame clones and is missing some. The table includes around 1.5 million clones, 95% to 99% detected once. Material: naive CD4+ T cells sorted from blood. The receptors here all came from a man aged 30 to 45 in good health. Both conserved end residues are part of each CDR3. The D gene is left open where the match is weak. Size is stated for part of the rows, as once, few or many counts, or as a class when the clone is expanded.

CDR3	DNA	V	J	size	D	length
CASSRGTENYEQYF	TGTGCCAGCAGCCGAGGGACAGAAAATTACGAGCAGTACTTC	TRBV5-6	TRBJ2-7	.	TRBD1	14
CASQASGSDTQYF	TGTGCCAGCCAGGCTAGCGGGAGTGATACGCAGTATTTT	TRBV9	TRBJ2-3	.	TRBD2	13
CASSLRGGFGYGYTF	TGTGCCAGCAGCTTACGAGGGGGCTTTGGCTATGGCTACACCTTC	TRBV7-2	TRBJ1-2	.	TRBD1	15
CASSESSGRAVEQFF	TGCGCCAGCAGTGAGTCTAGCGGGAGGGCCGTTGAGCAGTTCTTC	TRBV10-1	TRBJ2-1	.	TRBD2	15
CASSRRSLESQQNTEAFF	TGTGCCAGCTCACGCAGGTCCCTAGAATCGCAACAGAACACTGAAGCTTTCTTT	TRBV18	TRBJ1-1	.	.	18
CASRGVNTEAFF	TGCGCCAGCAGGGGAGTGAACACTGAAGCTTTCTTT	TRBV5-1	TRBJ1-1	.	.	12
CATGNPMGTGELFF	TGTGCCACAGGGAACCCCATGGGCACCGGGGAGCTGTTTTTT	TRBV28	TRBJ2-2	.	.	14
CASSAVGGNTEAFF	TGTGCCAGCAGCGCGGTGGGGGGGAACACTGAAGCTTTCTTT	TRBV7-6	TRBJ1-1	.	.	14
CASSYQDYNEQFF	TGTGCCAGCAGCTATCAGGATTACAATGAGCAGTTCTTC	TRBV5-4	TRBJ2-1	.	.	13
CSVLGGRTNYEQYF	TGCAGCGTCCTAGGGGGGCGTACAAACTACGAGCAGTACTTC	TRBV29-1	TRBJ2-7	.	.	14
CASSLEWGRDHEQYF	TGTGCCAGCAGCTTAGAATGGGGCAGGGATCACGAGCAGTACTTC	TRBV7-9	TRBJ2-7	.	.	15
CASSVGSGNEKLFF	TGTGCCAGCAGCGTAGGTTCAGGAAATGAAAAACTGTTTTTT	TRBV9	TRBJ1-4	.	.	14
CASSQPTGTYIRYTNTGELFF	TGCGCCAGCAGTCAACCGACCGGGACTTATATCCGCTATACGAACACCGGGGAGCTGTTTTTT	TRBV23-1	TRBJ2-2	.	.	21
CASSLGPRGLDEQFF	TGCGCCAGCAGCTTGGGTCCCAGGGGGCTGGATGAGCAGTTCTTC	TRBV5-1	TRBJ2-1	.	TRBD1	15
CASSLGGLTSRETQYF	TGTGCCAGTAGTCTCGGAGGTCTGACTAGCCGGGAGACCCAGTACTTC	TRBV19	TRBJ2-5	.	TRBD2	16
CASSLSLDYNEQFF	TGCGCCAGCAGCTTGTCCCTAGACTACAATGAGCAGTTCTTC	TRBV5-1	TRBJ2-1	.	.	14
CASSLTHNRWAQHF	TGTGCCAGCAGCCTCACACATAACCGGTGGGCCCAGCATTTT	TRBV5-5	TRBJ1-5	.	.	14
CASSRQGNTEAFF	TGTGCCAGCAGCCGTCAAGGGAACACTGAAGCTTTCTTT	TRBV7-9	TRBJ1-1	.	.	13
CASSAGDRASHEQYF	TGTGCCAGCAGCGCAGGGGACAGGGCGTCCCACGAGCAGTACTTC	TRBV7-8	TRBJ2-7	.	TRBD1	15
CSARDPRGYTF	TGCAGTGCTAGAGATCCCCGCGGCTACACCTTC	TRBV20-1	TRBJ1-2	.	.	11
CASSGDRGRTEAFF	TGTGCCAGCTCAGGCGACAGGGGGCGGACTGAAGCTTTCTTT	TRBV18	TRBJ1-1	.	TRBD1	14
CASSLGPWAGDQPQHF	TGTGCCAGCAGCTTAGGCCCCTGGGCGGGAGATCAGCCCCAGCATTTT	TRBV7-9	TRBJ1-5	.	.	16
CASSQEVGKQFF	TGCGCCAGCAGCCAAGAGGTGGGAAAACAGTTCTTC	TRBV4-3	TRBJ2-1	.	.	12
CASSSVGSGRETQYF	TGTGCCAGCAGCTCCGTGGGTTCAGGGAGGGAGACCCAGTACTTC	TRBV7-9	TRBJ2-5	.	.	15
CASSSRRDRFMQPQHF	TGTGCCAGCAGTTCACGCCGGGACAGGTTTATGCAGCCCCAGCATTTT	TRBV27	TRBJ1-5	.	TRBD1	16
CASSFRGAGNQPQHF	TGTGCCAGCAGCTTCCGGGGGGCCGGCAATCAGCCCCAGCATTTT	TRBV7-9	TRBJ1-5	.	.	15
CASSPSPRDTYYGYTF	TGTGCCAGTAGTCCGTCCCCGAGGGACACCTACTATGGCTACACCTTC	TRBV19	TRBJ1-2	.	.	16
CASSPHPGDTNSYEQYF	TGTGCCAGCAGTCCCCATCCAGGGGATACCAATTCCTACGAGCAGTACTTC	TRBV2	TRBJ2-7	.	.	17
CASSRGLAGPSSYEQYF	TGTGCCAGCAGTCGCGGACTAGCGGGTCCTAGCTCCTACGAGCAGTACTTC	TRBV11-1	TRBJ2-7	once	TRBD2	17
CAISPGQGGCSF	TGTGCCATCAGCCCGGGACAGGGAGGTTGCTCTTTC	TRBV10-3	TRBJ1-2	.	TRBD1	12
CAWRVAGLGQPEQYF	TGTGCCTGGAGAGTAGCCGGTTTGGGACAGCCCGAGCAGTACTTC	TRBV30	TRBJ2-7	.	TRBD1	15
CSVSAGGETQYF	TGCTCCGTAAGTGCGGGCGGAGAGACCCAGTACTTC	TRBV6-6	TRBJ2-5	once	.	12
CASSLSGDLRDTEAFF	TGCGCCAGCAGCCTTTCCGGGGACTTGAGGGACACTGAAGCTTTCTTT	TRBV4-1	TRBJ1-1	.	.	16
CASSLSGRAPDTQYF	TGCGCCAGCAGCTTAAGCGGGAGGGCCCCAGATACGCAGTATTTT	TRBV5-1	TRBJ2-3	.	TRBD2	15
CAISESGGGRPKDEQYF	TGTGCCATCAGTGAGTCGGGAGGGGGGAGGCCCAAGGACGAGCAGTACTTC	TRBV10-3	TRBJ2-7	.	.	17
CASKQGRLAKNIQYF	TGTGCCAGCAAGCAGGGCAGGTTAGCCAAAAACATTCAGTACTTC	TRBV7-2	TRBJ2-4	.	.	15
CSVGRTYEQYF	TGCAGCGTTGGCAGAACCTACGAGCAGTACTTC	TRBV29-1	TRBJ2-7	.	.	11
CASSHAGTTNYGYTF	TGTGCCAGCAGCCACGCCGGGACAACTAACTATGGCTACACCTTC	TRBV5-6	TRBJ1-2	.	.	15
CASSLLGGGAEAFF	TGTGCCAGCAGTTTGTTGGGGGGCGGGGCTGAAGCTTTCTTT	TRBV28	TRBJ1-1	.	.	14
CASRRDGLIFNEKLFF	TGTGCCAGCAGACGGGACGGACTAATATTCAATGAAAAACTGTTTTTT	TRBV27	TRBJ1-4	.	.	16
CASRGGGSGSTYEQYF	TGTGCCAGCAGGGGAGGGGGGAGCGGGAGCACCTACGAGCAGTACTTC	TRBV27	TRBJ2-7	.	TRBD2	16